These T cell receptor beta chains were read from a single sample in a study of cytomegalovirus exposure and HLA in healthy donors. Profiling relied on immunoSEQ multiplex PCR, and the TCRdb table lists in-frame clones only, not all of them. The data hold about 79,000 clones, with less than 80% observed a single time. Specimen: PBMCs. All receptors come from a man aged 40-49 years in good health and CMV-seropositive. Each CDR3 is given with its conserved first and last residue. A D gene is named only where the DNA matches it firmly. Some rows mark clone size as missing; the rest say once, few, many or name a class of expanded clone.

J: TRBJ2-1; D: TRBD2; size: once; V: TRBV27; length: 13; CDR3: CASSFPSGTEQFF; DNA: TGTGCCAGCAGTTTCCCTAGCGGGACTGAGCAGTTCTTC
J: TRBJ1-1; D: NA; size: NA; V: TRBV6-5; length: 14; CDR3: CATRGSQGNTEAFF; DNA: TGTGCCACCCGGGGGTCTCAAGGGAACACTGAAGCTTTCTTT
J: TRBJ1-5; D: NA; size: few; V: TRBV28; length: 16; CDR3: CASSLGSPGGFQPQHF; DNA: TGTGCCAGCAGTTTAGGGAGTCCCGGGGGGTTTCAGCCCCAGCATTTT
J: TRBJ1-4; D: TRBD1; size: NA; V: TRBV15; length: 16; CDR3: CATSRATGAANEKLFF; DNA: TGTGCCACCAGCAGAGCTACAGGGGCGGCAAATGAAAAACTGTTTTTT
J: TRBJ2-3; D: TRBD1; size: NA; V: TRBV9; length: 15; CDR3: CASSVEGQDKDTQYF; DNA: TGTGCCAGCAGCGTAGAGGGACAGGACAAAGATACGCAGTATTTT
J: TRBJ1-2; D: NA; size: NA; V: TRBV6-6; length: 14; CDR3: CASTGLAGGYGYTF; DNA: TGTGCCAGCACCGGACTGGCCGGTGGGTATGGCTACACCTTC
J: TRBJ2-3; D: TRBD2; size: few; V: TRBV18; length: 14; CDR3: CASSPRGGPDTQYF; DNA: TGTGCCAGCTCACCCCGGGGGGGCCCAGATACGCAGTATTTT
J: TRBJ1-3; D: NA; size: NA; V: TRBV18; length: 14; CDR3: CASSPSLSGNTIYF; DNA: TGTGCCAGCTCACCTTCACTTTCTGGAAACACCATATATTTT
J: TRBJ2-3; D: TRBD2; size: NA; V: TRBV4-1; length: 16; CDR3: CASSQATSGGSDTQYF; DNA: TGCGCCAGCAGCCAGGCTACTAGCGGGGGTTCAGATACGCAGTATTTT
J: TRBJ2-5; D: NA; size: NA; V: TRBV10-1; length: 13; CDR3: CASSKGLEETQYF; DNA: TGCGCCAGCAGTAAGGGACTGGAAGAGACCCAGTACTTC
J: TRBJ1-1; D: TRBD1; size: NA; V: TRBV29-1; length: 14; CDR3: CSVRGEGGGTEAFF; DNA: TGCAGCGTCCGCGGGGAAGGGGGCGGGACTGAAGCTTTCTTT
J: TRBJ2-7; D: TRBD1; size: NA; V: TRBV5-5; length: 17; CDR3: CASSFFSTRTGRNEQYF; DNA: TGTGCCAGCAGCTTTTTCTCTACCCGGACAGGGCGTAACGAGCAGTACTTC
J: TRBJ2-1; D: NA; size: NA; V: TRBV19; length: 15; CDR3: CASSISGKIYNEQFF; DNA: TGTGCCAGTAGTATCTCGGGGAAAATCTACAATGAGCAGTTCTTC
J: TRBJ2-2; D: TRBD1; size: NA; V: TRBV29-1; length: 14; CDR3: CSVGQGGYTGELFF; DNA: TGCAGCGTTGGACAGGGGGGTTACACCGGGGAGCTGTTTTTT
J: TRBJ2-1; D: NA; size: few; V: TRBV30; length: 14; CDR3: CAWNVGSQGTEQFF; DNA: TGTGCCTGGAATGTCGGATCCCAGGGGACTGAGCAGTTCTTC
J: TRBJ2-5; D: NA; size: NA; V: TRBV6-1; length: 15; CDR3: CASSETKEGPETQYF; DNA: TGTGCCAGCAGTGAAACTAAGGAGGGGCCAGAGACCCAGTACTTC
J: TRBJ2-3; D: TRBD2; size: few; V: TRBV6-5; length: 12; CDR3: CASSLAGGPFHF; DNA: TGTGCCAGCAGTCTAGCGGGAGGGCCGTTTCATTTT
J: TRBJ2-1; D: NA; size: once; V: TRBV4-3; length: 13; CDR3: CASSLVRGNEQFF; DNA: TGCGCCAGCAGCCTTGTCAGGGGTAATGAGCAGTTCTTC
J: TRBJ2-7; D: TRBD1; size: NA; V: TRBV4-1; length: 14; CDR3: CASSLADRATEQYF; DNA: TGCGCCAGCAGCCTCGCCGACAGGGCGACCGAGCAGTACTTC
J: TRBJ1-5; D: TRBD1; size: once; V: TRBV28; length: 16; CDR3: CASRTGGAYSNQPQHF; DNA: TGTGCCAGCAGGACAGGGGGCGCGTATAGCAATCAGCCCCAGCATTTT
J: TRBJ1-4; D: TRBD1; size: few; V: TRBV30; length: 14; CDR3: CAWSRGQGEEKLFF; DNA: TGTGCCTGGAGTAGGGGACAGGGTGAGGAAAAACTGTTTTTT
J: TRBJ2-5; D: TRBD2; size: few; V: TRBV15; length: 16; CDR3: CATSKASGGNQETQYF; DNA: TGTGCCACCAGCAAGGCTAGCGGGGGGAACCAAGAGACCCAGTACTTC
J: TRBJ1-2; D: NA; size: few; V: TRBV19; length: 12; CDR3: CATQLGRGGYTF; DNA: TGTGCCACCCAGTTAGGGAGAGGCGGCTACACCTTC
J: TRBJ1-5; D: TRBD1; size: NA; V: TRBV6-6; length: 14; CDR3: CASTPGQGYQPQHF; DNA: TGTGCCAGCACCCCAGGACAGGGCTATCAGCCCCAGCATTTT
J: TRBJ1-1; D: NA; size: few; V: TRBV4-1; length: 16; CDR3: CASSQGGGPANTEAFF; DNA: TGCGCCAGCAGCCAAGGGGGGGGTCCGGCTAACACTGAAGCTTTCTTT
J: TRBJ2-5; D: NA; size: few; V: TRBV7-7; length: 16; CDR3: CASSLGVGGPEETQYF; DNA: TGTGCCAGCAGCTTAGGCGTAGGCGGGCCCGAAGAGACCCAGTACTTC
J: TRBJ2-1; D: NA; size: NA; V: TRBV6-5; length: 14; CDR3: CASSYSAAYNEQFF; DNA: TGTGCCAGCAGTTACTCGGCGGCCTACAATGAGCAGTTCTTC
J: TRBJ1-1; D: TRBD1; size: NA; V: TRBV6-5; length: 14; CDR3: CASRTGVSNTEAFF; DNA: TGTGCCAGCAGAACAGGGGTCTCCAACACTGAAGCTTTCTTT
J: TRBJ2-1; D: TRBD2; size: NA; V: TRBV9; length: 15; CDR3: CASSAGLAVYNEQFF; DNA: TGTGCCAGCAGCGCGGGACTAGCAGTTTACAATGAGCAGTTCTTC
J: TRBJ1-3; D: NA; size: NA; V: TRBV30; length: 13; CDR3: CAWTSNSGNTIYF; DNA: TGTGCCTGGACTAGCAACTCTGGAAACACCATATATTTT
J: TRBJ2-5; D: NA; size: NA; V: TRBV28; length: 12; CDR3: CASSQGLAAQYF; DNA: TGTGCCAGCAGCCAGGGGCTAGCGGCACAGTACTTC
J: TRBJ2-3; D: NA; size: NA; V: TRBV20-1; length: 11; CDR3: CSARQTDTQYF; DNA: TGCAGTGCTAGACAGACAGATACGCAGTATTTT
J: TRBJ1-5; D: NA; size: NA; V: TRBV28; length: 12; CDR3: CASSAGGQPQHF; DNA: TGTGCCAGCAGTGCGGGGGGTCAGCCCCAGCATTTT
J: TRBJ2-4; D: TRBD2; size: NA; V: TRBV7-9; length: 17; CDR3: CASSPIGGSVWGNIQYF; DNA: TGTGCCAGCAGCCCTATTGGCGGGAGTGTATGGGGAAACATTCAGTACTTC
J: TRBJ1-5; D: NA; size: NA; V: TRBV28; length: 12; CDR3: CASTTPNQPQHF; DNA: TGTGCCAGCACCACTCCTAATCAGCCCCAGCATTTT